There are many counts of the clone carrying this T cell receptor (beta chain). TCRdb fed the 5' RACE reads into MiXCR, producing one record per CDR3 protein. The table has roughly 66,000 distinct CDR3 sequences, less than 9.5% seen once. These data belong to a study of early T cells in non-severe SARS-CoV-2 infection. Per the germline V gene, CDR1 is SEHNR and CDR2 is FQNEAQ (reference sequence). J lost 4 bases, V lost 2 bases, and 2 bases had no gene match. This CDR3 has 15 amino acids. The sequenced material came from whole blood. This sequence originates from an adult who was a healthcare worker with PCR-confirmed SARS-CoV-2 infection or an uninfected control (not recorded which). The chain joins TRBV7-9 to TRBJ2-1, with 10 nucleotides matching TRBD2. CDR3 loop: CASSLLAGEYNEQFF. In nucleotides, the CDR3 is TGTGCCAGCAGCTTACTAGCGGGAGAATACAATGAGCAGTTCTTC. Combining the CDR3 with reference TRBV7-9 and TRBJ2-1 gives the whole variable domain DTGVSQNPRHKITKRGQNVTFRCDPISEHNRLYWYRQTLGQGPEFLTYFQNEAQLEKSRLLSDRFSAERPKGSFSTLEIQRTEQGDSAMYLCASSLLAGEYNEQFFGPGTRLTVL.